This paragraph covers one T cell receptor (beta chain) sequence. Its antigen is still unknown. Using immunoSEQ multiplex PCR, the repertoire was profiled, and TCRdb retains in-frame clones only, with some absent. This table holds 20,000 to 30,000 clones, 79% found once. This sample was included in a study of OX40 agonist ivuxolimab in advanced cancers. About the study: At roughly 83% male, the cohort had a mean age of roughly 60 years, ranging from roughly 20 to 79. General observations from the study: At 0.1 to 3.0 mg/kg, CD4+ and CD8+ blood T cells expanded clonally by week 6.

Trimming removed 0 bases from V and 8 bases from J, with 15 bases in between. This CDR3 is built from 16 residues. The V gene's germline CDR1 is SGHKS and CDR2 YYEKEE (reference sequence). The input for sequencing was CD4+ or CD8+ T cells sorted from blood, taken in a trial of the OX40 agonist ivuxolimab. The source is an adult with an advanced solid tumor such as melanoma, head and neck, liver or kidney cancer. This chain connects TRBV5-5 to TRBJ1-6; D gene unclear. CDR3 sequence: CASSLERSTVHSPLHF. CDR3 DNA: TGTGCCAGCAGCTTGGAGCGGTCCACCGTTCATTCACCCCTCCACTTT.